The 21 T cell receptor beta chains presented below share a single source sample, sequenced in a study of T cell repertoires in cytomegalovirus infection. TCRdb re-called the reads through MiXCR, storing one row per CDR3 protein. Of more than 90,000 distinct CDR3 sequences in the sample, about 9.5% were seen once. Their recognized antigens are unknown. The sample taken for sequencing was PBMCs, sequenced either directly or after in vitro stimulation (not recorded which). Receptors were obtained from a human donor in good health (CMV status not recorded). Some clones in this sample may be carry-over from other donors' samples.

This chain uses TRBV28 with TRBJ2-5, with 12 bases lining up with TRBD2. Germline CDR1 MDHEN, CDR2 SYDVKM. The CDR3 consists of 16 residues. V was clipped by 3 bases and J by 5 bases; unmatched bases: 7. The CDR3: CASSFQASGGGETQYF. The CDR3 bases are TGTGCCAGCAGTTTCCAGGCTAGCGGGGGGGGGGAGACCCAGTACTTC.

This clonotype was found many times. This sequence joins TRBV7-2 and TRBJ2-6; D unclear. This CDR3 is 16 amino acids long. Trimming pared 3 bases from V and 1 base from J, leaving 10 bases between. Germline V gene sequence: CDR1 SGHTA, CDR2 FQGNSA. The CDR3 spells CASSFKLPSGANVLTF. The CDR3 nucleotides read TGTGCCAGCAGCTTCAAATTGCCATCTGGGGCCAACGTCCTGACTTTC.

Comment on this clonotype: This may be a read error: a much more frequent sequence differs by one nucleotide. CDR3 DNA: TGTGCCAGCAGCTTAGAGGCTAGAGCCTACAATGAGCAGTTCTTC. Translated: CASSLEARAYNEQFF. The chain employs TRBV7-2 and TRBJ2-1, with D hard to call. The CDR3 spans 15 residues. CDR1 and CDR2 from the germline V gene are SGHTA and FQGNSA. V lost 1 base and J 2 bases, leaving 9 bases between the germline ends.

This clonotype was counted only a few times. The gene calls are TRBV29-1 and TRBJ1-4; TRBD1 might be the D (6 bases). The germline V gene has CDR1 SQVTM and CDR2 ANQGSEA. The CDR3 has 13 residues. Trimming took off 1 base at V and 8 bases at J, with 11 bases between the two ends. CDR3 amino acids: CSVEGGGGEKLFF. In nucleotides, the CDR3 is TGCAGCGTTGAAGGAGGTGGGGGCGAAAAACTGTTTTTT.

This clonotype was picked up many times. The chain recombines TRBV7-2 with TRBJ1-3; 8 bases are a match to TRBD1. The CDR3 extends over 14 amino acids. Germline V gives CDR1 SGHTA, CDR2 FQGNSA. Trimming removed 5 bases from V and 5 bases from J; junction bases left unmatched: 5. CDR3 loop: CASSPGQGRNTIYF. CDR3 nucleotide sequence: TGTGCCAGCAGCCCAGGACAGGGAAGAAACACCATATATTTT.

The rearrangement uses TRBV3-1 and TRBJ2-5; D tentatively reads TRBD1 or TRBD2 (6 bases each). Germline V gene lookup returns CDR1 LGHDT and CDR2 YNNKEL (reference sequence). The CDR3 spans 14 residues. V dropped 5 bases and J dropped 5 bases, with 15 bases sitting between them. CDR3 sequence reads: CASSSPGAEETQYF. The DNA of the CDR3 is TGTGCCAGCAGCTCTCCGGGGGCGGAGGAGACCCAGTACTTC.

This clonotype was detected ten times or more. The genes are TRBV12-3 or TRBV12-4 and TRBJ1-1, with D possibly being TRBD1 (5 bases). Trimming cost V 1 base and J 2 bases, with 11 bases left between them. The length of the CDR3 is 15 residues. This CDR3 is CASSLGGRVNTEAFF. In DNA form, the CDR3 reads TGTGCCAGCAGTTTAGGCGGCAGGGTTAACACTGAAGCTTTCTTT.

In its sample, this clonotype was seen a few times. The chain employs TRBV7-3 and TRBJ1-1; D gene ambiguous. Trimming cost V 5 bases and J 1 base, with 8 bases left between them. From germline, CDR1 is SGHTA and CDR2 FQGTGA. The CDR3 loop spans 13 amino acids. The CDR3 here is CASSEVSNTEAFF. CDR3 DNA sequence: TGTGCCAGCAGCGAGGTCTCGAACACTGAAGCTTTCTTT.

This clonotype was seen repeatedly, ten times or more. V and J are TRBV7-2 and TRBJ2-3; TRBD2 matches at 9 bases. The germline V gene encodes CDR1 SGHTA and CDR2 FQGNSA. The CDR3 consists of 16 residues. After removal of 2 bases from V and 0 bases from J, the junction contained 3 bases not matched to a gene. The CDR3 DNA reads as TGTGCCAGCAGCTTATTGAGCGGGGGGAGCACAGATACGCAGTATTTT. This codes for CASSLLSGGSTDTQYF.

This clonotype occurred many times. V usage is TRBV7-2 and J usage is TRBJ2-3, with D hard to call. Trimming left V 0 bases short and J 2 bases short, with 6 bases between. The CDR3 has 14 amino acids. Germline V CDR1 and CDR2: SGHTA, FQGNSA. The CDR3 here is CASSLAKYTDTQYF. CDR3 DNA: TGTGCCAGCAGCTTAGCGAAGTACACAGATACGCAGTATTTT.

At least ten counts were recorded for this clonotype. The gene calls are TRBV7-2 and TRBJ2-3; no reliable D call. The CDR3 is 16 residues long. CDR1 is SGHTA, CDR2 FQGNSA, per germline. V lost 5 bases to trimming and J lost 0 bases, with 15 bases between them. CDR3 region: CASSPYPKTSTDTQYF. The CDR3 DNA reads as TGTGCCAGCAGCCCCTACCCCAAAACTAGCACAGATACGCAGTATTTT.

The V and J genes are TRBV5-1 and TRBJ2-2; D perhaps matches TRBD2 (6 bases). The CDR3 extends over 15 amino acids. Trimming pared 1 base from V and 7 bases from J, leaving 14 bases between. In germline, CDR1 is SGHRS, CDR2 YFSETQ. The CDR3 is CASSLFDPGVGELFF. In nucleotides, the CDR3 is TGCGCCAGCAGCTTGTTTGACCCGGGGGTCGGGGAGCTGTTTTTT.

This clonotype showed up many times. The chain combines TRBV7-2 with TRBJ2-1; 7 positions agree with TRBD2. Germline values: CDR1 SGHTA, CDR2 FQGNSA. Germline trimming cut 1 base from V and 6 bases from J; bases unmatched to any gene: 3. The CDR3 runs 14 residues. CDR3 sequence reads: CASSLVPGGNEQFF. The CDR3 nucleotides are TGTGCCAGCAGCTTAGTTCCGGGAGGCAATGAGCAGTTCTTC.

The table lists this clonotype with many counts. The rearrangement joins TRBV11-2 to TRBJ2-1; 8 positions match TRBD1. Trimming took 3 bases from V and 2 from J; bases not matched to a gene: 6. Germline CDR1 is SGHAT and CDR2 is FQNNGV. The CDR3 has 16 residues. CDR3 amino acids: CASSFLRTGTYNEQFF. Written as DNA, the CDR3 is TGTGCCAGCAGCTTCCTCCGGACAGGGACCTACAATGAGCAGTTCTTC. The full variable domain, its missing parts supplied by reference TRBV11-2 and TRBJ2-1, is EAGVAQSPRYKIIEKRQSVAFWCNPISGHATLYWYQQILGQGPKLLIQFQNNGVVDDSQLPKDRFSAERLKGVDSTLKIQPAKLEDSAVYLCASSFLRTGTYNEQFFGPGTRLTVL.

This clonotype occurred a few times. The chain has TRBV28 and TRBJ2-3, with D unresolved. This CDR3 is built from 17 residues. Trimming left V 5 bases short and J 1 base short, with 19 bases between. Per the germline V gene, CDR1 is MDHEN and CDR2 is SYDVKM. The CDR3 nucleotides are TGTGCCAGCAGTCCCGCGACCTTTAATACCGGCACAGATACGCAGTATTTT. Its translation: CASSPATFNTGTDTQYF.

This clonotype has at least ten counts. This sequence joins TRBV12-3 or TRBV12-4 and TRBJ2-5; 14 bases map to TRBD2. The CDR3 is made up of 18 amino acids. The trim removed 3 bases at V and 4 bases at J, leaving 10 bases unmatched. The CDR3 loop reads CASSFRPGLAGVGETQYF. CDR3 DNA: TGTGCCAGCAGTTTTCGACCGGGACTAGCGGGAGTGGGAGAGACCCAGTACTTC.

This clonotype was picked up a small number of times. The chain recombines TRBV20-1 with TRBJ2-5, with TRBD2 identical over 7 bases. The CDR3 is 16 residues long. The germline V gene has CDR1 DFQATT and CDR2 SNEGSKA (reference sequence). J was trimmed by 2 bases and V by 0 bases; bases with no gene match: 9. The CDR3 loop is CSARDEVAGGQETQYF. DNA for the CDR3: TGCAGTGCTAGAGATGAGGTAGCGGGTGGGCAAGAGACCCAGTACTTC.

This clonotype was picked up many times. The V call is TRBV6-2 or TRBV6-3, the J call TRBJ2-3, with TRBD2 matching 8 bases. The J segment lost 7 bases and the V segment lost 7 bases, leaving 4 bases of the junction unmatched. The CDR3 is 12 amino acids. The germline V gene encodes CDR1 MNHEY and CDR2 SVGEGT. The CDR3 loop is CASTLAGNTQYF. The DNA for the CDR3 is TGTGCCAGCACCTTAGCGGGAAATACGCAGTATTTT.

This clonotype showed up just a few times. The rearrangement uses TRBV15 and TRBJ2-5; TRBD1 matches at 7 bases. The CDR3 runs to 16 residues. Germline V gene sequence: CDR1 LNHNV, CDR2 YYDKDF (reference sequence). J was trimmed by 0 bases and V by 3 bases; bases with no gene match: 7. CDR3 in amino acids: CATSRDAGTDQETQYF. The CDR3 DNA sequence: TGTGCCACCAGCAGGGACGCCGGGACAGACCAAGAGACCCAGTACTTC.

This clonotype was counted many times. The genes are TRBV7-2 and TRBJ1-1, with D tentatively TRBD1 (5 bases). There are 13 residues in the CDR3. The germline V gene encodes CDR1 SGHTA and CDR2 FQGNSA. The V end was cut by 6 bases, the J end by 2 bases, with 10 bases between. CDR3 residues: CASSLGDNTEAFF. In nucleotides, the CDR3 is TGTGCCAGCAGTCTTGGGGACAACACTGAAGCTTTCTTT.

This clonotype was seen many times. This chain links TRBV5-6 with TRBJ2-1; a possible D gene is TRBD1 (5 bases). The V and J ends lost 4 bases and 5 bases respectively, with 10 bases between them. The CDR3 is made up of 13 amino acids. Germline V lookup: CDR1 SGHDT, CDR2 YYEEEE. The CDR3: CASSQDSDNEQFF. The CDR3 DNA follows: TGTGCCAGCAGCCAAGACAGTGACAATGAGCAGTTCTTC.